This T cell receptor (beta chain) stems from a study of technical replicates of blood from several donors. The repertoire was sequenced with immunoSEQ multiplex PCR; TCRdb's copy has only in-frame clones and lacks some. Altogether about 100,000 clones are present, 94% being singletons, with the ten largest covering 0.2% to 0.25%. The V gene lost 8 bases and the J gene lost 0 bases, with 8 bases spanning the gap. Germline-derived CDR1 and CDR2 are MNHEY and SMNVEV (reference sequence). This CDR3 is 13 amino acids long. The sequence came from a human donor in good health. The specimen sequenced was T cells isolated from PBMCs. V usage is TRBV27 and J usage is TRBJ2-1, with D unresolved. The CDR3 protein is CASPRNSYNEQFF. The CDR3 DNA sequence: TGTGCCAGCCCCAGGAACTCCTACAATGAGCAGTTCTTC.